These 24 T cell receptor beta chains share one sample of origin, sequenced in a study of shared clonotypes between healthy human individuals. As defined, naive CD8 cells were CD45RO-negative and positively selected for CCR7, with terminally differentiated effector memory CD45RA+ cells excluded. TCRdb's copy holds only in-frame clones and misses some; the assay was immunoSEQ multiplex PCR. The sample has millions of clones, over 85% seen once. Material: naive CD8+ T cells sorted from blood. The source is a man between 18 and 35 years old in good health.

The chain uses TRBV29-1 and TRBJ2-7, with D possibly being TRBD2 (5 bases). The V end was cut by 7 bases, the J end by 3 bases, with 10 bases between. Germline CDR1 and CDR2: SQVTM and ANQGSEA. This CDR3 is built from 11 residues. The CDR3 region has the DNA TGCAGCGCTAGGGAGATCTACGAGCAGTACTTC. Protein: CSAREIYEQYF.

The rearrangement joins TRBV5-4 to TRBJ1-1; D remains ambiguous. The CDR3 is made up of 17 amino acids. CDR1 SGHNT and CDR2 YYREEE come from the germline V gene (reference sequence). The V end lost 0 bases, the J end lost 0 bases, and 15 bases lay between the germline ends. The CDR3 DNA reads as TGTGCCAGCAGCTTGGGGCCGATAAGCCTAATGAACACTGAAGCTTTCTTT. It is translated as CASSLGPISLMNTEAFF.

In this sample, this clone turned up once. The sample contains more than one DNA sequence encoding this CDR3. The J gene is TRBJ2-7, the V gene TRBV27; a weak D match, TRBD1 (6 bases). Trimming cost V 0 bases and J 4 bases, with 10 bases left between them. The CDR3 is made up of 14 amino acids. CDR1 and CDR2 (germline): MNHEY, SMNVEV (reference sequence). The CDR3 spells CASSLSGGGYEQYF. The CDR3 DNA reads TGTGCCAGCAGTTTATCTGGGGGCGGTTACGAGCAGTACTTC.

V is TRBV6-1 and J is TRBJ2-3, with D possibly TRBD2 on 6 matching bases. Germline CDR1 is MNHNS and CDR2 is SASEGT. The CDR3 runs to 15 residues. The ends were cut back, 8 bases at V and 0 bases at J, with 15 bases in the middle. CDR3 coding DNA: TGTGCCAGCGGGACTCCTATCGGGAGCACAGATACGCAGTATTTT. Translating it yields CASGTPIGSTDTQYF.

This chain links TRBV10-3 with TRBJ1-2; 7 bases match TRBD1. CDR1 and CDR2 from the germline V gene are ENHRY and SYGVKD. This CDR3 comprises 12 residues. V dropped 8 bases and J dropped 2; count of bases not matched to a gene: 2. Here the CDR3 DNA reads TGTGCCATCGGGGGACAGAACTATGGCTACACCTTC. This gives the protein CAIGGQNYGYTF.

The rearrangement joins TRBV6-5 to TRBJ2-3, with TRBD2 matching 7 bases. Germline V gene lookup returns CDR1 MNHEY and CDR2 SVGAGI. The J segment lost 6 bases and the V segment lost 4 bases, leaving 10 bases of the junction unmatched. This CDR3 region has 15 residues. The CDR3 reads CASSFLAEGQDTQYF. The CDR3 bases are TGTGCCAGCAGTTTCCTAGCGGAGGGGCAGGATACGCAGTATTTT.

V and J are TRBV6-5 and TRBJ1-2; D possibly corresponds to TRBD1 (6 bases). The CDR3 extends over 13 amino acids. The germline gives CDR1 MNHEY, CDR2 SVGAGI. V was pared by 5 bases and J by 8 bases, with 15 bases between. The CDR3 sequence: CASSHGGTEGYTF. The CDR3 nucleotides are TGTGCCAGCAGTCATGGGGGCACGGAAGGCTACACCTTC.

The chain recombines TRBV7-3 with TRBJ2-3; 11 nucleotides match TRBD2. This CDR3 comprises 15 residues. CDR1 is SGHTA and CDR2 is FQGTGA in the germline V gene. V shed 2 bases and J 4 bases; nucleotides not matched to a gene: 2. The CDR3 loop reads CASSLVAGGPDTQYF. The CDR3 DNA is TGTGCCAGCAGCTTAGTAGCGGGGGGGCCAGATACGCAGTATTTT.

CDR3 DNA sequence: TGTGCTAGTGGTTCCCGACAGGGGGGAGTAGGGGAGCTGTTTTTT. Translated, it gives CASGSRQGGVGELFF. This chain joins TRBV12-5 and TRBJ2-2, with 9 bases lining up with TRBD1. The germline CDR1 and CDR2 sequences are LGHNT and FRNRAP. This CDR3 is 15 amino acids long. Losses at the gene ends were 4 bases for V and 8 bases for J; bases not matched to a gene: 8.

The chain is built from TRBV4-3 and TRBJ2-7; TRBD2 agrees at 7 bases. Germline V gives CDR1 LGHNA, CDR2 YSLEER. The CDR3 loop spans 19 amino acids. Germline trimming cut 0 bases from V and 0 bases from J; bases unmatched to any gene: 14. The CDR3 DNA follows: TGCGCCAGCAGCCAAGAAGTCCTTTGGCTAGCGGACTCCTCCTACGAGCAGTACTTC. Encoded protein: CASSQEVLWLADSSYEQYF.

The V gene is TRBV30, the J gene TRBJ2-1; the match to TRBD2 covers 14 bases. The V gene's germline CDR1 is GTSNPN and CDR2 SVGIG (reference sequence). With V trimmed by 7 bases and J by 9 bases, 17 bases remained unmatched. This CDR3 comprises 17 residues. The CDR3 protein is CALLRSGTSGRYGEQFF. The CDR3 DNA reads TGTGCCTTATTACGGTCCGGGACTAGCGGGAGATATGGTGAGCAGTTCTTC.

Note on this clone: Distinct nucleotide sequences in the sample also encode this CDR3. The chain employs TRBV5-4 and TRBJ2-5; TRBD1 matches at 11 bases. Unmatched junction bases numbered 5, after V lost 3 bases and J lost 4 bases. CDR1 SGHNT and CDR2 YYREEE come from the germline V gene (reference sequence). The CDR3 consists of 15 residues. CDR3 amino acids: CASSSGTGGRETQYF. The CDR3 DNA sequence: TGTGCCAGCAGCTCTGGGACAGGGGGTAGAGAGACCCAGTACTTC.

This clone was seen just once. This chain connects TRBV6-6 to TRBJ2-2; either TRBD1 or TRBD2 may supply D (6 bases each). This CDR3 has 16 amino acids. Trimming stripped 5 bases from V and 4 bases from J, with 17 bases between. Germline V gene lookup returns CDR1 MNHNY and CDR2 SVGAGI (reference sequence). The chain's CDR3 is CASSGPGAGGTGELFF. Here the CDR3 DNA reads TGTGCCAGCAGTGGCCCGGGGGCAGGCGGCACCGGGGAGCTGTTTTTT.

The chain carries TRBV27 and TRBJ2-7; 7 bases map to TRBD2. V lost 5 bases to trimming and J lost 5 bases; unmatched junction nucleotides: 9. Germline V gene lookup returns CDR1 MNHEY and CDR2 SMNVEV (reference sequence). The CDR3 totals 14 residues. CDR3 sequence: CASSKVGGGDEQYF. DNA of the CDR3: TGTGCCAGCAGTAAAGTAGGTGGGGGGGACGAGCAGTACTTC.

The chain combines TRBV19 with TRBJ2-1; 7 bases align to TRBD2. Losses at the gene ends were 2 bases for V and 5 bases for J; bases not matched to a gene: 6. This CDR3 region has 15 residues. Germline CDR1 reads LNHDA; CDR2 reads SQIVND (reference sequence). CDR3 nucleotides: TGTGCCAGTAGTATACTCCTAGCGGATAACAATGAGCAGTTCTTC. Protein: CASSILLADNNEQFF.

V and J are TRBV2 and TRBJ1-2; D is uncertain. The CDR3 has 13 residues. Trimming cost V 10 bases and J 5 bases, with 17 bases left between them. Germline assignment: CDR1 SNHLY and CDR2 FYNNEI. The CDR3 protein is CAIFSGHSYGYTF. The CDR3 bases are TGTGCCATCTTCTCCGGGCACTCTTATGGCTACACCTTC.

The rearrangement joins TRBV2 to TRBJ2-7; the D gene is possibly TRBD1 (5 bases). Trimming cost V 6 bases and J 4 bases, with 13 bases left between them. The CDR3 consists of 13 residues. CDR1 is SNHLY, CDR2 FYNNEI, per germline. The CDR3 spells CASSSRDRYEQYF. As DNA, the CDR3 is TGTGCCAGCAGCTCCAGGGATCGGTACGAGCAGTACTTC.

This sequence joins TRBV10-3 and TRBJ2-3; TRBD2 matches 8 bases. V trimming: 7 bases; J trimming: 4 bases; junction bases outside the gene matches: 7. The germline V gene has CDR1 ENHRY and CDR2 SYGVKD. This CDR3 region has 14 residues. The CDR3 DNA is TGTGCCATCACCGACCCGGGGGGGTCAGATACGCAGTATTTT. Amino acids: CAITDPGGSDTQYF.

The chain employs TRBV5-1 and TRBJ1-2; maybe TRBD1 (5 bases). With 2 bases removed from V and 2 bases from J, the gap between germline ends came to 10 bases. Germline CDR1 and CDR2: SGHRS and YFSETQ. This CDR3 has 14 residues. The CDR3 here is CASSFGQGNYGYTF. The CDR3 DNA follows: TGCGCCAGCAGCTTTGGGCAGGGCAACTATGGCTACACCTTC.

As for this clone: Other DNA sequences of this sample code for an identical CDR3. The rearrangement uses TRBV4-1 and TRBJ2-7; D may be TRBD2 (6 bases). The CDR3 has 14 amino acids. CDR1 and CDR2 (germline): MGHRA, YSYEKL. With 3 bases removed from V and 2 bases from J, the gap between germline ends came to 11 bases. Written as DNA, the CDR3 is TGCGCCAGCAGCCAGGCCGGGGGAGCCTACGAGCAGTACTTC. Translation gives CASSQAGGAYEQYF.

The chain employs TRBV2 and TRBJ1-1; a possible D gene is TRBD1 (6 bases). V was clipped by 0 bases and J by 10 bases, with 18 bases between them. CDR3 size: 15 residues. The germline V gene encodes CDR1 SNHLY and CDR2 FYNNEI. Here the CDR3 reads CASSEASRQAGRAFF. As DNA, the CDR3 is TGTGCCAGCAGTGAAGCGTCACGACAGGCGGGGCGAGCTTTCTTT.

The rearrangement joins TRBV15 to TRBJ2-7; D call uncertain. The CDR3 has 14 amino acids. Per the germline V gene, CDR1 is LNHNV and CDR2 is YYDKDF (reference sequence). Trimming took 3 bases from V and 0 from J, leaving 9 bases between them. The CDR3 here is CATSSGRNSYEQYF. DNA of the CDR3: TGTGCCACCAGCAGTGGACGGAACTCCTACGAGCAGTACTTC.

A single count supports this clone. The rearrangement uses TRBV6-5 and TRBJ2-5; D ambiguous. Germline assignment: CDR1 MNHEY and CDR2 SVGAGI. Trimming removed 6 bases from V and 2 bases from J, with 7 bases in between. CDR3 length: 12 residues. The CDR3 protein is CASRGVQETQYF. DNA for the CDR3: TGTGCCAGCAGGGGTGTACAAGAGACCCAGTACTTC.

V and J are TRBV30 and TRBJ2-5, with 7 nucleotides matching TRBD2. The V and J ends lost 0 bases and 5 bases, in that order; junction bases with no gene match: 6. Germline-derived CDR1 and CDR2 are GTSNPN and SVGIG (reference sequence). This CDR3 has 14 residues. CDR3 sequence: CAWSVATSAETQYF. In nucleotides, the CDR3 is TGTGCCTGGAGTGTTGCAACTAGCGCGGAGACCCAGTACTTC.